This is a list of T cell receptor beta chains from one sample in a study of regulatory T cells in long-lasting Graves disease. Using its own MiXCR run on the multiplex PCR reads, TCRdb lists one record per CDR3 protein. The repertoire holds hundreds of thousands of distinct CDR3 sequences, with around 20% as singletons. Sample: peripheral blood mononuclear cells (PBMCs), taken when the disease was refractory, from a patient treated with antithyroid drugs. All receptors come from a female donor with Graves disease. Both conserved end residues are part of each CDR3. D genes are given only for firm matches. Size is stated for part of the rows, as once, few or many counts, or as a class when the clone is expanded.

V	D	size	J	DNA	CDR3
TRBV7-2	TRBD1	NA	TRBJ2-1	TGTGCCAGCAGCTTAAGGGACAGGGGGGAGGGTGAGCAGTTCTTC	CASSLRDRGEGEQFF
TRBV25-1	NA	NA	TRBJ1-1	TGTGCCAGCAGTGCGTACAGGGCGGTGAACACTGAAGCTTTCTTT	CASSAYRAVNTEAFF
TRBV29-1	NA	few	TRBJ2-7	TGCAGCGTTGATGTCGGGTACGAGCAGTACTTC	CSVDVGYEQYF
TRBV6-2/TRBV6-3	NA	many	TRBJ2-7	TGTGCCAGCAGTATTTTCGGGCAATTTACCTACGAGCAGTACTTC	CASSIFGQFTYEQYF
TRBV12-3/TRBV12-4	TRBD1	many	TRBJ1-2	TGTGCCAGCAGTGGCTTCCGCAGGGGGCTGTCTGGCTACACCTTC	CASSGFRRGLSGYTF
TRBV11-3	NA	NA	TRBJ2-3	TGTGCCAGCAGCGGAGGGGCCCGTGGCACAGATACGCAGTATTTT	CASSGGARGTDTQYF
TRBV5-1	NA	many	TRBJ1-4	TGCGCCAGCAGCTTGGGCGCACAGATTAATGAAAAACTGTTTTTT	CASSLGAQINEKLFF
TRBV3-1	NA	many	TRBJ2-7	TGTGCCAGCAGCCAAGACCGACAATACGAGCAGTACTTC	CASSQDRQYEQYF
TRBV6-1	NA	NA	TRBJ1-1	TGTGCCAGCAGTGAGAAGACAGGGAACACTGAAGCTTTCTTT	CASSEKTGNTEAFF
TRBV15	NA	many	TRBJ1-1	TGTGCCACCAGCAGAGTCGCGGGATACGCTGAAGCTTTCTTT	CATSRVAGYAEAFF
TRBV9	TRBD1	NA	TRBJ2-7	TGTGCCAGCAGCCCCGGGACAGGGTCCCCCGAGCAGTACTTC	CASSPGTGSPEQYF
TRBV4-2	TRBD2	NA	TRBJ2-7	TGTGCCAGCAGCCAAGGCTCGGGAGGCGCCTACGAGCAGTACTTC	CASSQGSGGAYEQYF
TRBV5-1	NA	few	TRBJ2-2	TGCGCCAGCAGCTTTAAGGGGCCCTCGAACACCGGGGAGCTGTTTTTT	CASSFKGPSNTGELFF
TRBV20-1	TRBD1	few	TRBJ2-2	TGCAGTGCTTCTTCCCTGGACAGGGTAAACACCGGGGAGCTGTTTTTT	CSASSLDRVNTGELFF
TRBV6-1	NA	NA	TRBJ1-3	TGTGCCAGCAGTAACGGAAACACCATATATTTT	CASSNGNTIYF
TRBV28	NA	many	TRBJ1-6	TGTGCCAGCGCCCAGTCAGGGAATAATTCACCCCTCCACTTT	CASAQSGNNSPLHF
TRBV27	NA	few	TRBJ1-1	TGTGCCAGCAGCCTCCTTGGGGGCCCTGAAGCTTTCTTT	CASSLLGGPEAFF